The 2 T cell receptor beta chains given below trace back to one sample, sequenced in a study of cytomegalovirus exposure and HLA in healthy donors. TCRdb's copy holds only in-frame clones and misses some; the assay was immunoSEQ multiplex PCR. The sample has around 230,000 clones, around 86% seen once. The sequencing sample was made of PBMCs. These receptors were taken from a woman between 25 and 40 years old in good health and CMV-seropositive.

The rearrangement uses TRBV27 and TRBJ2-7; 8 positions match TRBD1. Germline V gene lookup returns CDR1 MNHEY and CDR2 SMNVEV (reference sequence). After removal of 9 bases from V and 2 bases from J, the junction contained 3 bases not matched to a gene. The CDR3 covers 12 residues. In DNA, the CDR3 is TGTGCCAGTGTGGACAGGGCCTACGAGCAGTACTTC. Translating it yields CASVDRAYEQYF.

The chain recombines TRBV5-1 with TRBJ2-2; 13 bases are shared with TRBD2. The CDR3 spans 17 residues. Germline lookup yields CDR1 SGHRS and CDR2 YFSETQ. Trimming removed 2 bases from V and 6 bases from J; junction bases left unmatched: 7. In DNA form, the CDR3 reads TGCGCCAGCAGCTTTACTAGCGGGAGGGCCGGCGCCGGGGAGCTGTTTTTT. This encodes CASSFTSGRAGAGELFF.